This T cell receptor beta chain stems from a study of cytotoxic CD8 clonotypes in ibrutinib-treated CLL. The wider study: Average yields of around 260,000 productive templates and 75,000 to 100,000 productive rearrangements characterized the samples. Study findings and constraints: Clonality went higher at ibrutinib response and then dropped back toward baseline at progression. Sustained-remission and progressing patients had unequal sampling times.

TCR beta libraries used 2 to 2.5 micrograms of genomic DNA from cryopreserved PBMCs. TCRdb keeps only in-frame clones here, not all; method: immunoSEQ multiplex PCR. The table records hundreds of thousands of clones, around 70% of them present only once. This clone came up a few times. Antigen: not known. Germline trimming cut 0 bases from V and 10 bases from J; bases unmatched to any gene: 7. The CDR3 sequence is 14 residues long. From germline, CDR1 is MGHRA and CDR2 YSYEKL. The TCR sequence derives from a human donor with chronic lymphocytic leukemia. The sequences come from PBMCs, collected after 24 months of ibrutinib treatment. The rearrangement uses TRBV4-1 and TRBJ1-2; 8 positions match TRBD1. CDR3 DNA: TGCGCCAGCAGCCAAGATCAAAGACAGGGGTACTACACCTTC. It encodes CASSQDQRQGYYTF.